The rows below give T cell receptor beta chains drawn from one sample of a study of identical twins. TCRdb called the 5' RACE reads again in MiXCR, with one record for every CDR3 protein. The sample includes roughly 710,000 distinct CDR3 sequences, 5.5% to 6.5% of them seen just once. The sample was naive T cells sorted from blood. These receptors all stem from a man aged 18 to 30 in good health. CDR3s include the opening cysteine and the closing phenylalanine or tryptophan. The D gene is left open where the match is weak. Where a row states a size, it is once, few, many or the class of an expanded clone; other rows omit it.

cdr3_nt	cdr3_aa	d_call	j_call	clone_size	v_call
TGTGCCAGCAGTTCTATGATAGATACGCAGTATTTT	CASSSMIDTQYF	-	TRBJ2-3	-	TRBV12-3/TRBV12-4
TGTGCCAGCAGTATAGGGGTTGGGGAGACCCAGTACTTC	CASSIGVGETQYF	-	TRBJ2-5	many	TRBV28
TGTGCCAGCAAAGGCGACGGGGCCAACTATGGCTACACCTTC	CASKGDGANYGYTF	-	TRBJ1-2	-	TRBV6-2/TRBV6-3
TGTGCCACCAGTAGCGGGAGTATTGAGACCCAGTACTTC	CATSSGSIETQYF	TRBD2	TRBJ2-5	few	TRBV24-1
TGTGCCAGCAGGGGGGACACCGGGGAGCTGTTTTTT	CASRGDTGELFF	-	TRBJ2-2	many	TRBV28
TGTGCCAGCAGCTTAGCGTTTGAACAGCGGAACGAGCAGTTCTTC	CASSLAFEQRNEQFF	-	TRBJ2-1	many	TRBV7-9
TGTGCCAGTAGAACGGGACTAGCGGCGGGAGAGACCCAGTACTTC	CASRTGLAAGETQYF	TRBD2	TRBJ2-5	-	TRBV19
TGCGCCAGCAGCCAAGAGGGTGCAAGAACGCAGTATTTT	CASSQEGARTQYF	-	TRBJ2-3	many	TRBV4-3
TGTGCCAGCAGCTTGGTAGGGCCTCGGGATTCACCCCTCCACTTT	CASSLVGPRDSPLHF	-	TRBJ1-6	-	TRBV5-6
TGTGCCTGGACGTCGAATTACCAAGAGACCCAGTACTTC	CAWTSNYQETQYF	-	TRBJ2-5	-	TRBV30
TGTGCCAGCAGTTTCTGGGGGGCTAGCGGAAACACCGGGGAGCTGTTTTTT	CASSFWGASGNTGELFF	-	TRBJ2-2	-	TRBV27
TGCGCCAGCAGCTTAAACAGGCCTAGCTCCTACAATGAGCAGTTCTTC	CASSLNRPSSYNEQFF	-	TRBJ2-1	few	TRBV5-1
TGTGCCAGCAGTTCCCACGGGACGGGTGAGCAGTTCTTC	CASSSHGTGEQFF	-	TRBJ2-1	few	TRBV28
TGTGCCAGCATAACGACCGGGACTCCGAGGGAAGAGCAGTACTTC	CASITTGTPREEQYF	-	TRBJ2-7	few	TRBV12-3/TRBV12-4
TGTGCCAGTAGCTATGACAGGAACACCGGGGAGCTGTTTTTT	CASSYDRNTGELFF	-	TRBJ2-2	-	TRBV19
TGTGCCTCTAAGGGCGCGCGCAGATCCGAGCAGTACTTC	CASKGARRSEQYF	-	TRBJ2-7	many	TRBV12-3/TRBV12-4
TGCAGTGCTAACCGGGACCGCTCGAACACCGGGGAGCTGTTTTTT	CSANRDRSNTGELFF	-	TRBJ2-2	many	TRBV20-1
TGTGCCACCAGCAGATTACAAGAGACCCAGTACTTC	CATSRLQETQYF	-	TRBJ2-5	many	TRBV15
TGCAGCGTTGAAGCTTTGGCCGGGGAGCTGTTTTTT	CSVEALAGELFF	-	TRBJ2-2	many	TRBV29-1
TGTGCCAGCACCCGGGGACTAGCGGGCACCGGGGAGCTGTTTTTT	CASTRGLAGTGELFF	TRBD2	TRBJ2-2	many	TRBV12-3/TRBV12-4
TGCAGCGTTAGGGGCCGGGGGGGAACCACAGATACGCAGTATTTT	CSVRGRGGTTDTQYF	TRBD2	TRBJ2-3	many	TRBV29-1
TGTGCCAGCAGACAGGGTACCTACGAGCAGTTCTTC	CASRQGTYEQFF	-	TRBJ2-1	-	TRBV25-1
TGTGCCATCAGTGAGTCAGGACAGGGCGGGACTGAAGCTTTCTTT	CAISESGQGGTEAFF	TRBD1	TRBJ1-1	many	TRBV10-3
TGCAGCGTTGAAGATGGGGGGTTAGCTCCTGGCTACACCTTC	CSVEDGGLAPGYTF	-	TRBJ1-2	-	TRBV29-1
TGCAGCGGACAACCGATAACAAATAATTCACCCCTCCACTTT	CSGQPITNNSPLHF	-	TRBJ1-6	few	TRBV20-1
TGTGCCAGCAGCTCGTATCAGGGAAGCGAGCAGTACTTC	CASSSYQGSEQYF	-	TRBJ2-7	few	TRBV7-2
TGCAGCGTTATACAGCTTCTCTCCCCCTATGGCTACACCTTC	CSVIQLLSPYGYTF	-	TRBJ1-2	many	TRBV29-1
TGTGCCGTACCGGGACTAGCGGGAGAGACCACCGGGGAGCTGTTTTTT	CAVPGLAGETTGELFF	TRBD2	TRBJ2-2	many	TRBV10-3
TGTGCCACCAGCAGAGATCGAGCGGGTAACTCCTACGAGCAGTACTTC	CATSRDRAGNSYEQYF	-	TRBJ2-7	-	TRBV15
TGCAGTGCCGGAACAGGGGGCGGTGAGCAGTTCTTC	CSAGTGGGEQFF	TRBD1	TRBJ2-1	few	TRBV20-1
TGCGCCAGCAGTGAGTGGGGAGAAAAACTGTTTTTT	CASSEWGEKLFF	-	TRBJ1-4	many	TRBV10-1
TGTGCCAGCAGCGTAGAGTCGGGGCAGGAGACCCAGTACTTC	CASSVESGQETQYF	-	TRBJ2-5	many	TRBV9
TGCAGCGTTGAAGGGGGAGGGAGCTACACCTTC	CSVEGGGSYTF	-	TRBJ1-2	many	TRBV29-1
TGCAGTGCTCTAAGACAGGAGCTTCCCTCTGGGGCCAACGTCCTGACTTTC	CSALRQELPSGANVLTF	-	TRBJ2-6	-	TRBV20-1
TGTGCCAGCAGTCCCGGGACCATCTACGAGCAGTACTTC	CASSPGTIYEQYF	-	TRBJ2-7	many	TRBV27
TGTGCCAGCAGCTCCACTAGGAGGGCCTACAATGAGCAGTTCTTC	CASSSTRRAYNEQFF	-	TRBJ2-1	few	TRBV6-1
TGTGCCAGCAGTTACACCGACCCTAGGAGATCTGGAAACACCATATATTTT	CASSYTDPRRSGNTIYF	-	TRBJ1-3	many	TRBV6-5
TGTGCCAGCCGAGGGACAGCCGATAATTCACCCCTCCACTTT	CASRGTADNSPLHF	TRBD1	TRBJ1-6	many	TRBV6-1
TGCAGCGTGGCAACAGGGGGCCGGCGGGCCGATTACAATGAGCAGTTCTTC	CSVATGGRRADYNEQFF	TRBD1	TRBJ2-1	many	TRBV29-1
TGTGCCAGCAGTTACCCCCCTCTTGAGCAGTTCTTC	CASSYPPLEQFF	-	TRBJ2-1	many	TRBV6-2/TRBV6-3
TGTGCCAGCGTCCTGGGACTAGCGGTGAACACCGGGGAGCTGTTTTTT	CASVLGLAVNTGELFF	TRBD2	TRBJ2-2	few	TRBV7-8
TGCAGTGCTGCCCTACCAGGGGGCGCGGGGGAGACCCAGTACTTC	CSAALPGGAGETQYF	TRBD1	TRBJ2-5	many	TRBV20-1
TGTGCCAGCAGTCGACGAACAGGGTCCCAACCCTACGAGCAGTACTTC	CASSRRTGSQPYEQYF	-	TRBJ2-7	few	TRBV12-3/TRBV12-4
TGCAGTGCTAGCGAGTTGCCGTCCTACGAGCAGTACTTC	CSASELPSYEQYF	-	TRBJ2-7	many	TRBV20-1
TGTGCCAGCAGTTTATCCACGCTTACCTACGAGCAGTACTTC	CASSLSTLTYEQYF	-	TRBJ2-7	many	TRBV27
TGTGCCAGCAGTTACGAGCGGGACAGTGAATCCTACGAGCAGTACTTC	CASSYERDSESYEQYF	-	TRBJ2-7	-	TRBV6-2/TRBV6-3